The rows below give T cell receptor beta chains drawn from one sample of a study of post-analysis software for immune sequencing data. A single record per CDR3 protein comes from TCRdb applying MiXCR to the PCR reads. In the table there are 400,000 to 500,000 distinct CDR3 sequences, 39% of which are singletons. The sequenced sample consisted of blood. The receptors here all came from a girl aged 2 to 9 with multiple sclerosis. Each CDR3 is given with its conserved first and last residue. Each record gives: V gene, D gene, J gene, clone size, CDR3 protein, CDR3 DNA. The D gene is left open where the match is weak. For some rows the clone size is stated as once, few or many, or as a class when expanded; others skip it.

>TRBV6-4|-|TRBJ2-3|few
CASSELGTTDTQYF
TGTGCCAGCAGTGAGCTTGGAACCACAGATACGCAGTATTTT
>TRBV29-1|TRBD1|TRBJ2-3|few
CSSDGTGGWDTQYF
TGCAGCTCAGATGGGACAGGGGGATGGGATACGCAGTATTTT
>TRBV5-1|-|TRBJ2-3|-
CASSTTRGSDTQYF
TGCGCCAGCAGCACCACACGGGGATCAGATACGCAGTATTTT
>TRBV7-8|-|TRBJ2-6|-
CASSPRRAGANVLTF
TGTGCCAGCAGCCCTCGCCGTGCGGGGGCCAACGTCCTGACTTTC
>TRBV28|TRBD1|TRBJ1-2|-
CASSGDRGRVNYGYTF
TGTGCCAGCAGTGGGGACAGGGGGCGCGTCAACTATGGCTACACCTTC
>TRBV7-8|-|TRBJ2-7|few
CASSDTGNEQYF
TGTGCCAGCAGCGACACGGGGAACGAGCAGTACTTC
>TRBV29-1|TRBD1|TRBJ1-2|-
CSVTPRQGNYGYTF
TGCAGCGTTACCCCTAGACAGGGTAACTATGGCTACACCTTC
>TRBV5-1|-|TRBJ2-3|-
CASSLGEAGDTQYF
TGCGCCAGCAGCTTGGGGGAGGCGGGAGATACGCAGTATTTT
>TRBV5-5|-|TRBJ2-1|few
CASSTDGWDYNEQFF
TGTGCCAGCAGCACGGACGGCTGGGATTACAATGAGCAGTTCTTC
>TRBV4-3|-|TRBJ1-4|-
CASSQLGPREKLFF
TGCGCCAGCAGCCAATTGGGACCCAGGGAAAAACTGTTTTTT
>TRBV28|TRBD2|TRBJ2-4|few
CAVSSGSRDDIQYF
TGTGCCGTTTCTAGCGGGAGCAGGGATGACATTCAGTACTTC
>TRBV5-1|TRBD2|TRBJ2-3|-
CASSFWGGFTDTQYF
TGCGCCAGCAGCTTCTGGGGGGGGTTCACAGATACGCAGTATTTT
>TRBV24-1|TRBD2|TRBJ2-1|-
CATSDPGLAGGSYNEQFF
TGTGCCACCAGTGACCCGGGACTAGCGGGAGGGTCCTACAATGAGCAGTTCTTC
>TRBV6-2/TRBV6-3|TRBD2|TRBJ2-7|-
CASSYFGRDYEQYF
TGTGCCAGCAGTTACTTCGGGAGGGACTACGAGCAGTACTTC
>TRBV29-1|-|TRBJ1-1|-
CSSTSGERTEAFF
TGCAGCTCCACCTCAGGGGAACGCACTGAAGCTTTCTTT
>TRBV6-1|-|TRBJ1-2|few
CASRGGRSQYGYTF
TGTGCCAGCAGGGGGGGACGATCCCAATATGGCTACACCTTC
>TRBV5-1|TRBD1|TRBJ1-1|-
CASRNTYRGVNTEAFF
TGCGCCAGCCGGAACACCTACAGGGGCGTGAACACTGAAGCTTTCTTT
>TRBV9|-|TRBJ2-7|-
CASSVGLVPYEQYF
TGTGCCAGCAGCGTAGGGTTGGTCCCCTACGAGCAGTACTTC
>TRBV30|-|TRBJ1-1|-
CAWSGAGPWGLGNTEAFF
TGTGCCTGGAGTGGGGCCGGCCCCTGGGGGTTAGGCAACACTGAAGCTTTCTTT